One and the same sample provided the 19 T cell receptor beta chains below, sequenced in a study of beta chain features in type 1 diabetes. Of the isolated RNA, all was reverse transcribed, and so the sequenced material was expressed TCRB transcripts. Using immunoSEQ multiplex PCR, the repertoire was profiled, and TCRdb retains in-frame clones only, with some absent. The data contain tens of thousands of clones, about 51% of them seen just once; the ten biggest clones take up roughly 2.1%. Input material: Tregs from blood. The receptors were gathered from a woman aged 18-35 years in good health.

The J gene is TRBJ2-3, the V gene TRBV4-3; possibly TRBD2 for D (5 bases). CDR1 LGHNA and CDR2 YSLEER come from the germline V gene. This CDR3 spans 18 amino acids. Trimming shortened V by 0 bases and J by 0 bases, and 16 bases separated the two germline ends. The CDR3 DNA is TGCGCCAGCAGCCAAGATCGGGGAGCGGAACCTAGCACAGATACGCAGTATTTT. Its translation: CASSQDRGAEPSTDTQYF.

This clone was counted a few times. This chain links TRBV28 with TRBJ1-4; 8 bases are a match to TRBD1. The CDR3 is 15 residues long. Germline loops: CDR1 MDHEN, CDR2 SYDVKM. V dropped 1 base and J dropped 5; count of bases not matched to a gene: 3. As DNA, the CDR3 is TGTGCCAGCAGTTTATATCGACAGGGGAATGAAAAACTGTTTTTT. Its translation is CASSLYRQGNEKLFF.

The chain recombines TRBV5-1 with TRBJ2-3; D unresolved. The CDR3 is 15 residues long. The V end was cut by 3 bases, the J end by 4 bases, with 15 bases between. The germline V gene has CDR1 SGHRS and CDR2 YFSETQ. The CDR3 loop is CASSSISPRSDTQYF. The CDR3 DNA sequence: TGCGCCAGCAGCTCGATCTCCCCGCGATCAGATACGCAGTATTTT.

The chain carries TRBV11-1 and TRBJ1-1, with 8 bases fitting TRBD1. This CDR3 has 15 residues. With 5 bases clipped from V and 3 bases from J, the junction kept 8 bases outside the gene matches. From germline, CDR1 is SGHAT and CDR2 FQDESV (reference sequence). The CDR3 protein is CASSLRGRWYTEAFF. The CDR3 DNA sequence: TGTGCCAGCAGCCTCAGGGGGCGTTGGTACACTGAAGCTTTCTTT.

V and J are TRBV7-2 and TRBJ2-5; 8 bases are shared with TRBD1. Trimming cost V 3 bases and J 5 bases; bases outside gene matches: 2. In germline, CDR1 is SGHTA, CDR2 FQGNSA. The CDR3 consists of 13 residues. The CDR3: CASSFGQGETQYF. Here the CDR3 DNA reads TGTGCCAGCAGCTTCGGACAGGGTGAGACCCAGTACTTC.

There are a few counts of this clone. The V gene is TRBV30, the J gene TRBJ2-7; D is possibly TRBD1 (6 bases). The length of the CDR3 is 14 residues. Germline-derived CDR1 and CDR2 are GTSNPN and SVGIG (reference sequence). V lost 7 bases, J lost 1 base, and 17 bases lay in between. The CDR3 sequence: CASHRRGKSYEQYF. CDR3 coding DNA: TGTGCCTCCCACCGCAGGGGAAAGTCCTACGAGCAGTACTTC.

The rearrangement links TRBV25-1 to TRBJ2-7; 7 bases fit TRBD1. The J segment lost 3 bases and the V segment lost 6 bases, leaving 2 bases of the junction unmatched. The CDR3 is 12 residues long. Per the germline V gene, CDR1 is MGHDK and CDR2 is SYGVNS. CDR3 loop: CASRDRFYEQYF. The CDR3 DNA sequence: TGTGCCAGCAGGGACAGGTTCTACGAGCAGTACTTC.

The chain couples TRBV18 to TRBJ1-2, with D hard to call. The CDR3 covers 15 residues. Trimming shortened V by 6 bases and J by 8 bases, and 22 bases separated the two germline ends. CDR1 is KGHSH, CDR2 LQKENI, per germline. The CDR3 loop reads CASSPGSASYEGYTF. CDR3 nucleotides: TGTGCCAGCTCCCCGGGTAGTGCTTCCTATGAGGGCTACACCTTC.

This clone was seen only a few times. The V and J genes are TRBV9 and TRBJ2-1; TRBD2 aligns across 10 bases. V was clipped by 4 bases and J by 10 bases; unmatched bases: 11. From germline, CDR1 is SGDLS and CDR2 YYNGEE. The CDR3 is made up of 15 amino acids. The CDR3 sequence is CASSPSTSGRTEQFF. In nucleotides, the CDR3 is TGTGCCAGCAGCCCCTCGACTAGCGGGCGCACCGAGCAGTTCTTC.

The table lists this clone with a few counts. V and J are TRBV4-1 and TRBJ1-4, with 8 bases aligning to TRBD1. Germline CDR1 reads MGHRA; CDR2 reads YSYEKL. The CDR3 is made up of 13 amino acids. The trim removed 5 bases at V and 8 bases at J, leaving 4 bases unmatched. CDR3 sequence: CASSAQGVEKLFF. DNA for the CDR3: TGCGCCAGCAGCGCACAGGGGGTGGAAAAACTGTTTTTT.

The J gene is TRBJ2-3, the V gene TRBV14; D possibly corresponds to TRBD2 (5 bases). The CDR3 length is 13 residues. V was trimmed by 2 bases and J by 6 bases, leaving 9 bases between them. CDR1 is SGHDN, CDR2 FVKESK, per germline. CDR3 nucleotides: TGTGCCAGCAGCCAAAATAGAGGGGATACGCAGTATTTT. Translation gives CASSQNRGDTQYF.

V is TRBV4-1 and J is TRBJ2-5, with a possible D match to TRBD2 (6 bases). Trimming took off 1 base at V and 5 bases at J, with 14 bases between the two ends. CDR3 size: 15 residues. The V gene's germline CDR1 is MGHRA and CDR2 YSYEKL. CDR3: CASSQVLEGVETQYF. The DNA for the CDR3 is TGCGCCAGCAGCCAAGTTCTGGAGGGCGTGGAGACCCAGTACTTC.

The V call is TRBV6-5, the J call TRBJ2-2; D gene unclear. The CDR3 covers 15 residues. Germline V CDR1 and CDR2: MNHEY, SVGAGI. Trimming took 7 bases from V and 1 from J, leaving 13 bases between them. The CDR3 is CASTPRAGNTGELFF. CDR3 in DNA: TGTGCCAGCACCCCCCGAGCAGGGAACACCGGGGAGCTGTTTTTT.

CDR3 region: CASTLAGPTDTQYF. Written as DNA, the CDR3 is TGTGCCAGCACCTTAGCGGGACCCACAGATACGCAGTATTTT. The chain combines TRBV6-5 with TRBJ2-3; 8 nucleotides align to TRBD2. From germline, CDR1 is MNHEY and CDR2 SVGAGI. The CDR3 runs to 14 residues. After removal of 7 bases from V and 2 bases from J, the junction contained 5 bases not matched to a gene.

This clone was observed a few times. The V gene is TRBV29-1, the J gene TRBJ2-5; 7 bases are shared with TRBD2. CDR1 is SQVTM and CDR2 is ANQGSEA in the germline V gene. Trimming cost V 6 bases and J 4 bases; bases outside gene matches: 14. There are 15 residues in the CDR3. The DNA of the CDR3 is TGCAGCGTCCGACTCGGACTAGGCTTGGGAGAGACCCAGTACTTC. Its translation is CSVRLGLGLGETQYF.

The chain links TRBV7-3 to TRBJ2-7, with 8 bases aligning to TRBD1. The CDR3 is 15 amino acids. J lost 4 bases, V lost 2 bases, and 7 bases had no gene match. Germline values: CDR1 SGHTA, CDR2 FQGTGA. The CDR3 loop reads CASSLGQGPYYEQYF. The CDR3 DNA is TGTGCCAGCAGCTTAGGACAGGGTCCCTATTACGAGCAGTACTTC. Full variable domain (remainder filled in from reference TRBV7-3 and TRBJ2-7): GAGVSQTPSNKVTEKGKYVELRCDPISGHTALYWYRQSLGQGPEFLIYFQGTGAADDSGLPNDRFFAVRPEGSVSTLKIQRTERGDSAVYLCASSLGQGPYYEQYFGPGTRLTVT.

The CDR3 DNA reads as TGTGCCAGCAGCTTGCCGGGACTAGCGGGAGCCGGGGAGCTGTTTTTT. As protein: CASSLPGLAGAGELFF. This sequence joins TRBV5-7 and TRBJ2-2; 14 nucleotides line up with TRBD2. TRBV5-7 is an open reading frame whose function is uncertain. V lost 1 base and J lost 6; bases outside the gene matches: 2. The CDR3 runs 16 residues.

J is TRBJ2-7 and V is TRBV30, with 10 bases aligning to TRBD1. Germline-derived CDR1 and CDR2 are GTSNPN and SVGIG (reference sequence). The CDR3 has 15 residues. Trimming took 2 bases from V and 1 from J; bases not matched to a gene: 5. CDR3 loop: CAWSTGQGGSYEQYF. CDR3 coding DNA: TGTGCCTGGAGTACCGGACAGGGGGGGTCCTACGAGCAGTACTTC. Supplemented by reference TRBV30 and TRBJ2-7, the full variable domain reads SQTIHQWPATLVQPVGSPLSLECTVEGTSNPNLYWYRQAAGRGLQLLFYSVGIGQISSEVPQNLSASRPQDRQFILSSKKLLLSDSGFYLCAWSTGQGGSYEQYFGPGTRLTVT.

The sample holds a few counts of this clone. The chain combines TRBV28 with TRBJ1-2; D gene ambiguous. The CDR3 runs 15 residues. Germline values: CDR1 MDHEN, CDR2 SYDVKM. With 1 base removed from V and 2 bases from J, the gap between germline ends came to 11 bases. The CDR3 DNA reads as TGTGCCAGCAGTTTATTTGGCAGGAAAAACTATGGCTACACCTTC. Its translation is CASSLFGRKNYGYTF.